This TCR beta chain was sequenced during a study of T cells in Graves' hyperthyroidism and ophthalmopathy (dated by TCRdb to the late 2010s). In the study overall: Peripheral blood samples were taken at initial diagnosis, before any treatment was given. A discovery cohort of fewer than 110 patients, 43 with Graves' ophthalmopathy and about 58 with stable Graves' hyperthyroidism, was used to find distinguishing TCR V-J signatures. Whether ophthalmopathy could be predicted prospectively was tested in an independent validation cohort made up of about 20 hyperthyroidism patients plus 17 patients who later progressed to ophthalmopathy. For training and testing, the roughly 93 patients in the discovery cohort were randomly divided in a 7:3 ratio. In roughly six Graves' hyperthyroidism patients, the study also compared T-cell repertoires from thyroid tissue with T-cell repertoires from blood. After sampling, hyperthyroidism patients received methimazole starting at 30 mg daily, and ophthalmopathy patients received high-dose intravenous methylprednisolone. The paper describes TCR Vbeta CDR3 sequencing of some 130 peripheral blood samples, made up of 40 to 45 ophthalmopathy patients, 70 to 75 hyperthyroidism patients and 17 progressor patients.

Study-wide conclusions, independent of this receptor: Ophthalmopathy was separated from stable hyperthyroidism by a 13 V-J signature model, with around 88% sensitivity and about 81% specificity obtained in cross-validation and 80%/75% obtained in testing. Blood samples also contained most of the expanded thyroid clonotypes (frequency above 0.001), which suggests that blood repertoires may reflect thyroid immune responses. Sample size was not statistically predetermined, and investigators were not blinded to group allocation. In validation, progression to ophthalmopathy was predicted by the model with roughly 71% sensitivity and nearly 75% specificity, a median of 6.5 months before onset.

There are 13 amino acids in the CDR3, from cysteine to phenylalanine inclusive. The DNA shown is the 39-base CDR3, in frame from base 1. The germline V gene yields SGHRS for CDR1 and YFSETQ for CDR2. V sheds 0 bases and J sheds 9 bases, leaving 13 bases between their ends. TCR beta CDR3 regions were amplified from RNA transcripts. For the first round of RT-PCR on the TCR CDR3, the HTBI primer set was used together with the Qiagen OneStep RT-PCR kit. Libraries were constructed in a second round of multiplex PCR, after which size selection and purification were performed. Sequencing of the libraries was done on an Illumina HiSeq2000 using paired-end 100 bp reads. In the source study's methods: SOAPnuke was used to process the raw data, throwing out any read that contained adapters or uncalled bases, had a mean Phred below 15, or lacked an exact constant-primer or identifier match. COPE v1.2.5 was used to merge high-quality paired reads, and clonotypes were defined as unique nucleotide sequences. MiTCR v1.1 was used to align clonotypes to the IMGT TRBV, TRBD and TRBJ reference segments. Analysis was restricted to V-J combinations with a frequency above 0.0001, which covered 99.2% of repertoires. A TCS score was defined as the ratio between F50 (clonal expansion) and ExV (chaos), using BLOSUM62-based TCRdist between CDR3 peptides within each V-J. Welch's t-statistics and random forest reduced around 520 V-J features to 13, which were used in a naive Bayes classifier (R e1071). TCRdb handled the public reads itself, with Q25 trimming in fastp and clone calling in MiXCR, and kept productive beta chains. Entries are consolidated by CDR3 protein sequence, retaining the most common genes and DNA. In this record, the V and J calls reflect TCRdb's handling and not the investigators' own analysis. The sample contains roughly 420,000 distinct CDR3 sequences, around a sixth of them found a single time. The ten largest clones add up to roughly an eighth of the sample.

Details on this clonotype: Its binding antigen is unknown. No per-base quality is available; no much larger clone lies one base away.

Graves' hyperthyroidism was defined as stable when no progression to ophthalmopathy occurred over 18 months of follow-up. The hyperthyroidism patients were between 18 and 65 years old and newly diagnosed, with a disease duration of less than 2 months. Exclusion was applied to patients with uncontrolled infections, other autoimmune diseases, pregnancy or lactation. Diagnoses were based on clinical symptoms, serum thyroxine and TRAb, thyroid ultrasound and orbital computed tomography. Ficoll-Paque density gradient centrifugation was used to isolate PBMCs from around 9.1 ml of fresh peripheral blood. Total RNA was extracted with Trizol reagent, and quality was checked on an Agilent 2100 Bioanalyzer.

The TCR comes from a young woman with Graves' hyperthyroidism. The V and J genes are TRBV5-1 and TRBJ2-7, with the D call perhaps TRBD1 or TRBD2, as 5 bases match in each case. Sequencing used blood. The DNA sequence is TGCGCCAGCAGCTTGGCGAGGGGCGACGGGCAGTACTTC. Translated, it reads CASSLARGDGQYF.